The 2 T cell receptor beta chains given below trace back to one sample, sequenced in a study of T cells in Graves' hyperthyroidism and ophthalmopathy. Amplification targeted TCR beta CDR3 regions from RNA transcripts. During a first-round RT-PCR of the TCR CDR3, the HTBI primer set was used. Each CDR3 protein is one row after TCRdb ran MiXCR on the multiplex PCR reads. Found here are 350,000 or so distinct CDR3 sequences, around 20% of them singletons; the top ten hold around 48%. The material sequenced was blood. The source of these receptors is a woman between 45 and 60 years old with Graves' hyperthyroidism.

The J gene is TRBJ2-3, the V gene TRBV20-1; 9 bases are a match to TRBD2. V trimming: 3 bases; J trimming: 5 bases; junction bases outside the gene matches: 12. CDR1 and CDR2 from the germline V gene are DFQATT and SNEGSKA (reference sequence). There are 16 residues in the CDR3. The CDR3 here is CSASPYGGGGGDTQYF. Here the CDR3 DNA reads TGCAGTGCTAGTCCCTATGGTGGCGGGGGGGGAGATACGCAGTATTTT.

This clonotype was recorded once. This chain links TRBV2 with TRBJ2-5; 12 bases are shared with TRBD2. Trimming took 6 bases from V and 4 from J; bases not matched to a gene: 9. Germline V CDR1 and CDR2: SNHLY, FYNNEI. The CDR3 totals 16 residues. This CDR3 reads CASRESSGGERETQYF. The CDR3 bases are TGTGCCAGCAGGGAGTCTAGCGGGGGGGAGAGAGAGACCCAGTACTTC. Combining the CDR3 with reference TRBV2 and TRBJ2-5 gives the whole variable domain EPEVTQTPSHQVTQMGQEVILRCVPISNHLYFYWYRQILGQKVEFLVSFYNNEISEKSEIFDDQFSVERPDGSNFTLKIRSTKLEDSAMYFCASRESSGGERETQYFGPGTRLLVL.